The sequence of this TCR beta chain was determined in a study of early T cells in non-severe SARS-CoV-2 infection. This clonotype has a count of ten or more. TCRdb reprocessed the 5' RACE reads via MiXCR and lists one record per CDR3 protein. The table shows around 37,000 distinct CDR3 sequences, with around 9% occurring only once. Germline CDR1 and CDR2: KGHDR and SFDVKD. The CDR3 is 15 residues long. The V end lost 9 bases, the J end lost 1 base, and 16 bases lay between the germline ends. The receptor was derived from an adult who was a healthcare worker with PCR-confirmed SARS-CoV-2 infection or an uninfected control (not recorded which). The specimen sequenced was whole blood. The chain carries TRBV24-1 and TRBJ2-3; no reliable D call. This CDR3 reads CATADTNWGTDTQYF. CDR3 nucleotide sequence: TGTGCCACCGCAGACACTAATTGGGGCACAGATACGCAGTATTTT.